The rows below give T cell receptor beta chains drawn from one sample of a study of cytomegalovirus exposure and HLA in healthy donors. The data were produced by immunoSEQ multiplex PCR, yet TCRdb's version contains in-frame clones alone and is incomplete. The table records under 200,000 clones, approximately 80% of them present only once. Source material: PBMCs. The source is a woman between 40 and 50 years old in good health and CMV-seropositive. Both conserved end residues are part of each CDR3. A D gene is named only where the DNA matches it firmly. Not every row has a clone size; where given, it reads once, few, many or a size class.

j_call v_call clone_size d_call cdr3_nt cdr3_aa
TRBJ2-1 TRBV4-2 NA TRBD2 TGTGCCAGCAGCCTTGATCTAGCGGCTTACTACAATGAGCAGTTCTTC CASSLDLAAYYNEQFF
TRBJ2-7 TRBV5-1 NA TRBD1 TGCGCCAGCAGAGCCGGGACAGGGTCCAACGAGCAGTACTTC CASRAGTGSNEQYF
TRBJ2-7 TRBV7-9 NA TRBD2 TGTGCCAGCGTCCCGGGACTAGCGGGGGTAATCTACGAGCAGTACTTC CASVPGLAGVIYEQYF
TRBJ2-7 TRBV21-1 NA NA TGTGCCAGCAGCCTTAAGCGCAACAGGTCCTATACTAACTACGAGCAGTACTTC CASSLKRNRSYTNYEQYF
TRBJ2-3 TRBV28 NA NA TGTGCCAGCAGTTTCGAGGGAAGGTACACAGATACGCAGTATTTT CASSFEGRYTDTQYF
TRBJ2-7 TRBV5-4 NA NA TGTGCCAGCAGCCGACAGGTAGGGATCTCCTACGAGCAGTACTTC CASSRQVGISYEQYF
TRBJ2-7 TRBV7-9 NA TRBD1 TGTGCCAGCAGCCACCCACCGGGACAGGGGGTCTACGAGCAGTACTTC CASSHPPGQGVYEQYF
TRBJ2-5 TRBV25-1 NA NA TGTGCCAGCGGACTCAACCAAGAGACCCAGTACTTC CASGLNQETQYF
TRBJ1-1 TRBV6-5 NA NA TGTGCCAGCAGTTACGGGGCCAGGCCGGTTTTCTTT CASSYGARPVFF
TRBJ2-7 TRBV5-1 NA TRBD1 TGCGCCAGCAGCTTGGGGGGTTCGACAGGGGCCGAGCAGTACTTC CASSLGGSTGAEQYF
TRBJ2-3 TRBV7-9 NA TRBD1 TGTGCCAGCGGCCGGGGACAGGGGAGGACAGATACGCAGTATTTT CASGRGQGRTDTQYF
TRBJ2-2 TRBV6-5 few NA TGTGCCAGCGAGGCGGCGGGGAACACCGGGGAGCTGTTTTTT CASEAAGNTGELFF
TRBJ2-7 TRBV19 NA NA TGTGCCAGTAGTATAGATCGCCAAACTAACGGGACTCGCGAGCAGTACTTC CASSIDRQTNGTREQYF
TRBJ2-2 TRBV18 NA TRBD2 TGTGCCAGCTCACCACTGTCCCTAGCGGGAAGGAGGACCGGGGAGCTGTTTTTT CASSPLSLAGRRTGELFF
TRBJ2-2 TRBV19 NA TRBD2 TGTGCCAGTAGTCAGGTAGCGGGAGTCGGCACCGGGGAGCTGTTTTTT CASSQVAGVGTGELFF
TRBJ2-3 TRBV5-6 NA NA TGTGCCAGCGGATCTCAGGGTTTTCATACGCAGTATTTT CASGSQGFHTQYF
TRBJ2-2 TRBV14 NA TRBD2 TGTGCCAGCAGCCAAGTGGGGGGGTACACCGGGGAGCTGTTTTTT CASSQVGGYTGELFF
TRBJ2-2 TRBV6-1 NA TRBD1 TGTGCCACCTGGACAGGAGACACCGGGGAGCTGTTTTTT CATWTGDTGELFF
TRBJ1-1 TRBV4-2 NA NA TGTGCCAGCAGCCAAGATCCCGCCAGGCGTGGGTTCTCCGGTGTCACTGAAGCTTTCTTT CASSQDPARRGFSGVTEAFF
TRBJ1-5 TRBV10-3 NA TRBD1 TGTGCCATCAGTGGGACAGGGGACCAGCCCCAGCATTTT CAISGTGDQPQHF
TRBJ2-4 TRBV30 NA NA TGTGCCTGGAGTCCCCAGAGGAACATTCAGTACTTC CAWSPQRNIQYF
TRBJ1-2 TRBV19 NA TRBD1 TGTGCCAGCAAGGACAGGGTGGGCTACACCTTC CASKDRVGYTF
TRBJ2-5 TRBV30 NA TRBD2 TGTGCCTGGAGTTTAGCGGGGGGCCAAGAGACCCAGTACTTC CAWSLAGGQETQYF
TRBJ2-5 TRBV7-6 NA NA TGTGCCAGCAGCTTATGGGTCGGGGAGGAGACCCAGTACTTC CASSLWVGEETQYF
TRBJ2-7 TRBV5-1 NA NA TGCGCCAGCAGTGAGGGACACGGGCTCGAGCAGTACTTC CASSEGHGLEQYF
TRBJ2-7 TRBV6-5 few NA TGTGCCAGCAGTTTACTCAGGGGAGCCTACGAGCAGTACTTC CASSLLRGAYEQYF
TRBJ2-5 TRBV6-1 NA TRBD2 TGTGCCAGCGGGCCGCTAGCGGGGGTTCAAGAGACCCAGTACTTC CASGPLAGVQETQYF
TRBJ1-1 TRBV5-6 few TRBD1 TGTGCCAGCAGCTTTTCCGACAGGGCGAACACTGAAGCTTTCTTT CASSFSDRANTEAFF
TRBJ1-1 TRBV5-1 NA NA TGCGCCAGCAGCCTCGGACAGCCCAACACTGAAGCTTTCTTT CASSLGQPNTEAFF
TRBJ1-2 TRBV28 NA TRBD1 TGTGCCAGCAGCCCGGGACAGTACGGCTACACCTTC CASSPGQYGYTF
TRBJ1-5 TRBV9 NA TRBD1 TGTGCCAGCAGCGGCGGACAGGGGAATCAGCCCCAGCATTTT CASSGGQGNQPQHF
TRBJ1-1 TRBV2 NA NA TGTGCCAGCAGTCGGGAAAAGTGGTCTGAAGCTTTCTTT CASSREKWSEAFF
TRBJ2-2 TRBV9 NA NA TGTGCCAGCAGCGTACGCGGGTACAACACCGGGGAGCTGTTTTTT CASSVRGYNTGELFF
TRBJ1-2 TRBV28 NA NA TGTGCCAGCAGAGTCCCTGGGGGGGGAGAGGAGGGCTACACCTTC CASRVPGGGEEGYTF
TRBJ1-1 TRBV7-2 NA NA TGTGCCAGCAGCTTGCACGCGGGAATGGGCACTGAAGCTTTCTTT CASSLHAGMGTEAFF
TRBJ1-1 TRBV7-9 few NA TGTGCCAGCAGCCGGGGGAACCGTGAAGCTTTCTTT CASSRGNREAFF
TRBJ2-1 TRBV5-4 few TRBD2 TGTGCCAGCAGCTCGGGACTAGCGGACAATGAGCAGTTCTTC CASSSGLADNEQFF
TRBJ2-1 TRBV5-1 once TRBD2 TGCGCCAGCAGCTCCGGGACTAGCGGATCCAATGAGCAGTTCTTC CASSSGTSGSNEQFF
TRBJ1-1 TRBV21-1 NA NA TGTGCCAGCAGCATCCCTCCTCGAGTCACTGAAGCTTTCTTT CASSIPPRVTEAFF